The next 28 T cell receptor beta chains were all read from a single sample in a study of blood T cell repertoires in COVID-19. Assay used: immunoSEQ multiplex PCR; TCRdb lists only in-frame clones, some missing. This sample has 150,000 to 200,000 clones, with about 86% found just once. Material for sequencing was peripheral blood. These receptor sequences come from a woman aged 80 or over with acute or convalescent COVID-19.

This clone showed up just once. The chain employs TRBV6-2 or TRBV6-3 and TRBJ2-1; 12 bases line up with TRBD2. Trimming removed 5 bases from V and 15 bases from J; junction bases left unmatched: 14. CDR3 length equals 15 residues. Germline-derived CDR1 and CDR2 are MNHEY and SVGEGT. CDR3 loop: CASSPPGLAGPIGFF. For the CDR3, the DNA is TGTGCCAGCAGTCCCCCGGGACTAGCGGGCCCGATTGGGTTCTTC.

This clone was detected once. The rearrangement links TRBV29-1 to TRBJ1-2; TRBD1 agrees at 7 bases. Germline CDR1 reads SQVTM; CDR2 reads ANQGSEA. The length of the CDR3 is 12 residues. V dropped 6 bases and J dropped 4; count of bases not matched to a gene: 5. CDR3 residues: CSVGSGGYGYTF. CDR3 DNA: TGCAGCGTAGGGTCAGGGGGCTATGGCTACACCTTC.

In DNA form, the CDR3 reads TGTGCCACCAGTGGAGGAGGGGTCGCGAGGACAGATACGCAGTATTTT. Residues: CATSGGGVARTDTQYF. The V gene is TRBV24-1, the J gene TRBJ2-3; possible D gene TRBD2, 6 bases. The germline CDR1 and CDR2 sequences are KGHDR and SFDVKD. The CDR3 loop spans 16 amino acids. The ends were cut back, 5 bases at V and 3 bases at J, with 17 bases in the middle.

J is TRBJ2-6 and V is TRBV5-6; 7 nucleotides match TRBD1. CDR3 length equals 15 residues. Unmatched junction bases numbered 2, after V lost 5 bases and J lost 0 bases. Germline V lookup: CDR1 SGHDT, CDR2 YYEEEE. Here the CDR3 reads CASRNRGSGANVLTF. CDR3 sequence (DNA): TGTGCCAGCAGAAACAGGGGCTCTGGGGCCAACGTCCTGACTTTC.

The gene calls are TRBV5-5 and TRBJ1-4; D not resolved. The CDR3 loop spans 17 amino acids. The ends were cut back, 0 bases at V and 4 bases at J, with 16 bases in the middle. Germline CDR1 is SGHKS and CDR2 is YYEKEE (reference sequence). The CDR3 is CASSLDVMVTVNEKLFF. The DNA for the CDR3 is TGTGCCAGCAGCTTGGACGTAATGGTTACGGTTAATGAAAAACTGTTTTTT.

The chain recombines TRBV5-1 with TRBJ1-6, with 8 positions matching TRBD1. V trimming: 4 bases; J trimming: 6 bases; junction bases outside the gene matches: 9. Germline V gene data show CDR1 as SGHRS and CDR2 as YFSETQ. The CDR3 is 16 amino acids. The CDR3 sequence: CASSETTGAFNSPLHF. The CDR3 bases are TGCGCCAGCAGCGAGACGACAGGGGCCTTTAATTCACCCCTCCACTTT. The variable domain in full, completed from reference TRBV5-1 and TRBJ1-6, reads KAGVTQTPRYLIKTRGQQVTLSCSPISGHRSVSWYQQTPGQGLQFLFEYFSETQRNKGNFPGRFSGRQFSNSRSEMNVSTLELGDSALYLCASSETTGAFNSPLHFGNGTRLTVT.

This clone came up a few times. This chain links TRBV30 with TRBJ1-4, with 11 bases aligning to TRBD1. The CDR3 runs to 13 residues. V gave up 4 bases and J gave up 11 bases; unmatched junction bases: 6. The germline CDR1 and CDR2 sequences are GTSNPN and SVGIG (reference sequence). The CDR3 reads CAWTQDRGPKLFF. CDR3 sequence (DNA): TGTGCCTGGACCCAGGACAGGGGGCCTAAACTGTTTTTT.

There are a few counts of this clone. Here the CDR3 DNA reads TGTGCCAGTAGAGGCGGGGGGGATAGCAATGAGCAGTTCTTC. Its protein is CASRGGGDSNEQFF. This chain links TRBV19 with TRBJ2-1; TRBD2 agrees at 9 bases. Trimming removed 6 bases from V and 6 bases from J; junction bases left unmatched: 6. Germline V gene sequence: CDR1 LNHDA, CDR2 SQIVND (reference sequence). This CDR3 spans 14 amino acids.

This clone has a handful of counts. This chain joins TRBV5-1 and TRBJ1-1; possible D gene TRBD1, 5 bases. This CDR3 is 14 amino acids long. Trimming left V 0 bases short and J 3 bases short, with 9 bases between. CDR1 is SGHRS, CDR2 YFSETQ, per germline. The CDR3 region is CASSLEGQYTEAFF. The DNA for the CDR3 is TGCGCCAGCAGCTTGGAGGGGCAGTACACTGAAGCTTTCTTT.

This chain uses TRBV18 with TRBJ2-4; D is possibly TRBD2 (6 bases). Between the trimmed V and J ends, which lost 1 base and 3 bases, there was a span of 10 bases. The germline V gene encodes CDR1 KGHSH and CDR2 LQKENI. The CDR3 extends over 15 amino acids. In DNA form, the CDR3 reads TGTGCCAGCTCACCACGCGGGGAGAGCAAAAACATTCAGTACTTC. It specifies CASSPRGESKNIQYF. The variable domain in full, completed from reference TRBV18 and TRBJ2-4, reads NAGVMQNPRHLVRRRGQEARLRCSPMKGHSHVYWYRQLPEEGLKFMVYLQKENIIDESGMPKERFSAEFPKEGPSILRIQQVVRGDSAAYFCASSPRGESKNIQYFGAGTRLSVL.

The V call is TRBV11-2, the J call TRBJ2-5; 7 bases are shared with TRBD1. CDR3 length: 17 amino acids. CDR1 SGHAT and CDR2 FQNNGV come from the germline V gene. The V segment lost 1 base and the J segment 3 bases; nucleotides outside the gene matches: 11. DNA of the CDR3: TGTGCCAGCAGCTTAGCCCCAACCGACAGGGTTGAAGAGACCCAGTACTTC. This gives the protein CASSLAPTDRVEETQYF.

V gene TRBV6-1 combines with J gene TRBJ1-2, with 7 bases lining up with TRBD1. The V gene's germline CDR1 is MNHNS and CDR2 SASEGT. Trimming took 3 bases from V and 6 from J; bases not matched to a gene: 4. The CDR3 spans 13 residues. This CDR3 reads CASSETGLDGYTF. The DNA for the CDR3 is TGTGCCAGCAGTGAGACAGGGTTGGATGGCTACACCTTC.

This clone was recorded at least ten times. This sequence joins TRBV11-2 and TRBJ2-1; 8 bases are shared with TRBD2. Germline-derived CDR1 and CDR2 are SGHAT and FQNNGV. The trim removed 2 bases at V and 7 bases at J, leaving 16 bases unmatched. This CDR3 comprises 18 residues. CDR3 in amino acids: CASSLTRYGRGDQNEQFF. DNA for the CDR3: TGTGCCAGCAGCTTAACCCGGTATGGGCGGGGGGATCAGAATGAGCAGTTCTTC.

The chain has TRBV19 and TRBJ1-3; the D gene is possibly TRBD1 (6 bases). The CDR3 is 15 residues long. The V and J ends lost 5 bases and 2 bases respectively, with 13 bases between them. Germline lookup yields CDR1 LNHDA and CDR2 SQIVND (reference sequence). The CDR3 region is CASSPRQVPGNTIYF. CDR3 coding DNA: TGTGCCAGTAGTCCCCGACAGGTCCCTGGAAACACCATATATTTT.

Points on this clone: The same CDR3 also results from other DNA sequences found in this sample. This chain connects TRBV18 to TRBJ1-4, with TRBD1 identical over 7 bases. The CDR3 consists of 14 residues. Germline trimming cut 3 bases from V and 4 bases from J; bases unmatched to any gene: 2. The germline V gene has CDR1 KGHSH and CDR2 LQKENI. CDR3 nucleotides: TGTGCCAGCTCACCCCGGGACAGTAATGAAAAACTGTTTTTT. Translation: CASSPRDSNEKLFF.

The chain combines TRBV29-1 with TRBJ1-1, with D possibly TRBD1 on 5 matching bases. V was trimmed by 6 bases and J by 4 bases, leaving 15 bases between them. The CDR3 runs to 13 residues. CDR1 SQVTM and CDR2 ANQGSEA come from the germline V gene. CDR3 coding DNA: TGCAGCGTCGGAGGGGCGGGGTTCACTGAAGCTTTCTTT. This sequence encodes CSVGGAGFTEAFF.

The CDR3 DNA reads as TGTGCCAGTAGTATTGGAAGGGAGAGCGGAAACATTCAGTACTTC. Translated: CASSIGRESGNIQYF. V usage is TRBV19 and J usage is TRBJ2-4, with a weak D call TRBD2 (5 bases). V lost 3 bases, J lost 6 bases, and 15 bases lay in between. Germline V CDR1 and CDR2: LNHDA, SQIVND (reference sequence). The CDR3 contains 15 residues.

As for this clone: Distinct nucleotide sequences in the sample also encode this CDR3. CDR3 sequence (DNA): TGTGCCAGCAGCCTGGGGACAGACTATGGCTACACCTTC. Translation: CASSLGTDYGYTF. The chain carries TRBV6-5 and TRBJ1-2; TRBD1 aligns across 7 bases. Germline V gene lookup returns CDR1 MNHEY and CDR2 SVGAGI. V lost 6 bases, J lost 3 bases, and 4 bases stayed unmatched. The CDR3 spans 13 residues.

The chain combines TRBV18 with TRBJ1-5, with 8 bases identical to TRBD1. Germline trimming cut 6 bases from V and 0 bases from J; bases unmatched to any gene: 4. The CDR3 sequence is 15 residues long. Germline CDR1 reads KGHSH; CDR2 reads LQKENI. CDR3: CASSRTGNSNQPQHF. The CDR3 coding sequence is TGTGCCAGCTCGAGGACAGGGAATAGCAATCAGCCCCAGCATTTT.

The gene calls are TRBV6-5 and TRBJ2-1, with 8 bases aligning to TRBD2. The CDR3 runs to 14 residues. Germline lookup yields CDR1 MNHEY and CDR2 SVGAGI. V dropped 6 bases and J dropped 9; count of bases not matched to a gene: 10. The CDR3 is CASSAVGRGAEQFF. The CDR3 DNA sequence: TGTGCCAGCAGCGCAGTAGGGCGGGGGGCTGAGCAGTTCTTC.

The chain links TRBV28 to TRBJ2-7; tentatively, D is TRBD2 (6 bases). Germline CDR1 and CDR2: MDHEN and SYDVKM. CDR3 length: 13 residues. V was clipped by 1 base and J by 9 bases, with 13 bases between them. CDR3 nucleotides: TGTGCCAGCAGTTTATTTTGGGAGGCGGTGCAGTACTTC. Its protein product is CASSLFWEAVQYF.

This clone was detected only a few times. The rearrangement uses TRBV27 and TRBJ2-5; a weak D match, TRBD1 (7 bases). Germline CDR1 MNHEY, CDR2 SMNVEV (reference sequence). Trimming stripped 11 bases from V and 1 base from J, with 14 bases between. CDR3 length: 13 residues. CDR3 coding DNA: TGTGCCTCCAGGAGGGACAGCCAAGAGACCCAGTACTTC. It yields the protein CASRRDSQETQYF.

This rearrangement joins TRBV28 to TRBJ2-2; D may be TRBD1 (6 bases). Trimming removed 6 bases at V and 5 bases at J, with 13 bases between. The germline V gene has CDR1 MDHEN and CDR2 SYDVKM. The CDR3 has 14 residues. CDR3 DNA: TGTGCCAGCAGGTCTGGACAGATTACCGGGGAGCTGTTTTTT. Amino acids: CASRSGQITGELFF.

CDR3 sequence (DNA): TGTGCCATCAGTGGGACTGGCACAGATACGCAGTATTTT. Its translation is CAISGTGTDTQYF. This chain connects TRBV10-3 to TRBJ2-3; D is possibly TRBD2 (5 bases). The CDR3 totals 13 residues. The V gene's germline CDR1 is ENHRY and CDR2 SYGVKD. The germline V and J ends were trimmed by 4 bases and 1 base, with 6 bases remaining between them.

The chain uses TRBV2 and TRBJ2-3, with TRBD2 matching over 8 bases. With V trimmed by 8 bases and J by 2 bases, 6 bases remained unmatched. Looked up from germline, CDR1 is SNHLY and CDR2 is FYNNEI. CDR3 size: 14 residues. CDR3 DNA sequence: TGTGCCAGCTTAGCGGGACCACACACAGATACGCAGTATTTT. Its protein is CASLAGPHTDTQYF.

The chain employs TRBV13 and TRBJ1-1, with D maybe TRBD1 (5 bases). V was shortened by 8 bases and J by 7 bases, with 17 bases between the two germline ends. This CDR3 comprises 13 residues. Germline loops: CDR1 PRHDT, CDR2 FYEKMQ (reference sequence). CDR3 amino acids: CASHGGDSGEAFF. CDR3 DNA sequence: TGTGCCAGCCACGGGGGGGATTCGGGTGAAGCTTTCTTT.

The rearrangement uses TRBV7-2 and TRBJ2-1; D not certain. Germline CDR1 is SGHTA and CDR2 is FQGNSA. The CDR3 length is 16 residues. V was cut by 6 bases and J by 3 bases, with 18 bases left in between. CDR3 sequence reads: CASRVQAGTYYNEQFF. The CDR3 nucleotides read TGTGCCAGCAGGGTGCAGGCAGGCACTTACTACAATGAGCAGTTCTTC.

This chain links TRBV3-1 (or the pseudogene TRBV3-2) with TRBJ1-3, with 7 nucleotides matching TRBD1. After removal of 3 bases from V and 2 bases from J, the junction contained 13 bases not matched to a gene. Per the germline V gene, CDR1 is LGHDT and CDR2 is YNNKEL (reference sequence). The CDR3 length is 18 residues. The CDR3 DNA follows: TGTGCCAGCAGCCAGCCAATTTTCAGGGGGAGCGCTGGAAACACCATATATTTT. Amino acids: CASSQPIFRGSAGNTIYF.